This T cell receptor (beta chain) was observed in a study of blood T cell repertoires in COVID-19. Across the whole study: Sites across the United States, Italy and Spain contributed samples from acute and convalescent COVID-19.

Measured with immunoSEQ multiplex PCR; TCRdb has only the in-frame clones, and not every one. Counted here are a few hundred thousand clones, more than 70% occurring once; the ten biggest clones make up 3%. Recruited during active infection, patients (from Seattle) were subsequently followed longitudinally. The CDR3 runs to 17 residues. After removal of 3 bases from V and 8 bases from J, the junction contained 16 bases not matched to a gene. Germline V gene lookup returns CDR1 MDHEN and CDR2 SYDVKM. Sequenced input: peripheral blood. J is TRBJ1-2 and V is TRBV28, with 9 bases fitting TRBD1. This receptor was identified in a woman aged 25 to 39 with COVID-19, enrolled during active disease. CDR3 protein: CASSFHDLGTGREGYTF. The CDR3 DNA sequence: TGTGCCAGCAGTTTTCACGATTTAGGGACAGGGAGGGAGGGCTACACCTTC.